This entry concerns a single T cell receptor beta chain. The antigen is unknown. This record comes from a study of cytomegalovirus exposure and HLA in healthy donors. General study findings and limits: Specificity of a few CMV-associated chains for CMV antigens was verified in vitro. TCR beta sequences reportedly predicted the HLA-A and HLA-B alleles of most subjects accurately. According to reports, the classifier identified cytomegalovirus status with high specificity and sensitivity.

CDR3 length: 21 residues. Researchers ran the PCR with 60 Vbeta and 13 Jbeta primers. Produced via immunoSEQ multiplex PCR; TCRdb's table is partial and in-frame only. The profile covers 75,000 to 80,000 clones, with roughly two thirds appearing a single time and 4.9% taken by the ten largest. This receptor was obtained from a man aged 55-75 years in good health and CMV-seropositive. The sample consisted of PBMCs. The chain links TRBV21-1 to TRBJ1-3. TRBV21-1 is labeled a pseudogene. CDR3: CASSKVIRVYGLLSSGNTIYF. The CDR3 DNA is TGTGCCAGCAGCAAAGTAATCCGGGTTTACGGTTTACTGTCCTCTGGAAACACCATATATTTT.